This T cell receptor (beta chain) was captured by sequencing in a study of shared T cell receptors in the human thymus. This CDR3 is 15 amino acids long. Germline V gives CDR1 SEHNR, CDR2 FQNEAQ (reference sequence). The ends were cut back, 5 bases at V and 3 bases at J, with 16 bases in the middle. The repertoire was sequenced with immunoSEQ multiplex PCR; TCRdb's copy has only in-frame clones and lacks some. The sample lists a few hundred thousand clones; about 95% were seen once. The sequence derives from a human donor. The V call is TRBV7-9, the J call TRBJ1-1; D possibly corresponds to TRBD1 (6 bases). Sequencing used thymocytes. The CDR3 region is CASSPWAEGDTEAFF. The CDR3 bases are TGTGCCAGCAGCCCTTGGGCCGAGGGGGACACTGAAGCTTTCTTT.